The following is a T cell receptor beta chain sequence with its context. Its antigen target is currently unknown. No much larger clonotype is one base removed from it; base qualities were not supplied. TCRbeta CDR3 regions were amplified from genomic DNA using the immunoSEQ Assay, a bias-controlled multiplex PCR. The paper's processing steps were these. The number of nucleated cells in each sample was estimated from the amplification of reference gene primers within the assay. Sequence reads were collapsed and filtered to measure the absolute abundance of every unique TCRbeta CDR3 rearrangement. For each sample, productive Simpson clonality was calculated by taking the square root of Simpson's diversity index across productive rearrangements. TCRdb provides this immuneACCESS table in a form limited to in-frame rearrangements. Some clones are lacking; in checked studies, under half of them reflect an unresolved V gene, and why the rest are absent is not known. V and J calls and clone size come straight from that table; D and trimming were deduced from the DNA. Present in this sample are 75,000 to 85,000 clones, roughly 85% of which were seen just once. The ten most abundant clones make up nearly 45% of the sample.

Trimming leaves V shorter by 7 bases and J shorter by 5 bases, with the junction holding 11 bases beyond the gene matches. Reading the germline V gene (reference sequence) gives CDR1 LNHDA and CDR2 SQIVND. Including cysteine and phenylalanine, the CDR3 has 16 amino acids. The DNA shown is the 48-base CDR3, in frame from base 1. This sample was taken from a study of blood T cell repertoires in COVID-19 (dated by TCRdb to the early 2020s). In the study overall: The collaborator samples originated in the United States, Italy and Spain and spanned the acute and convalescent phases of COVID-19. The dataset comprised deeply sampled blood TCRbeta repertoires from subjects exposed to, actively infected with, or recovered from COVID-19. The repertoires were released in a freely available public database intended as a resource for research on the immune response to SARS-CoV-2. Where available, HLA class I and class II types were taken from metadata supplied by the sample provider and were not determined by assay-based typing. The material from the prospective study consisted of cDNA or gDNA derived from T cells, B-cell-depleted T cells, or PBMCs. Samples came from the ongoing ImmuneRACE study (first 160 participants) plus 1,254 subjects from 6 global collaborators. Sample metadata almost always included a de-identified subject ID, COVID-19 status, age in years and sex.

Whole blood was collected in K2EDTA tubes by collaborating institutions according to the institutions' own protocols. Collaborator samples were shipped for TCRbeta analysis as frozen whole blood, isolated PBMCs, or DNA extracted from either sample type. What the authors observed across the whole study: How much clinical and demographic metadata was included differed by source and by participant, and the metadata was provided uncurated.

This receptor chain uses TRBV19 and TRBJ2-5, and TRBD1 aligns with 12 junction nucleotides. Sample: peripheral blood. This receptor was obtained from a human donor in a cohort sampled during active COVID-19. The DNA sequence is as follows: TGTGCCAGTATAATATGGGACAGGGGGCATTGGGAGACCCAGTACTTC. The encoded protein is CASIIWDRGHWETQYF. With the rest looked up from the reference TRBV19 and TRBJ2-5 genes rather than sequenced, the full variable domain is DGGITQSPKYLFRKEGQNVTLSCEQNLNHDAMYWYRQDPGQGLRLIYYSQIVNDFQKGDIAEGYSVSREKKESFPLTVTSAQKNPTAFYLCASIIWDRGHWETQYFGPGTRLLVL.